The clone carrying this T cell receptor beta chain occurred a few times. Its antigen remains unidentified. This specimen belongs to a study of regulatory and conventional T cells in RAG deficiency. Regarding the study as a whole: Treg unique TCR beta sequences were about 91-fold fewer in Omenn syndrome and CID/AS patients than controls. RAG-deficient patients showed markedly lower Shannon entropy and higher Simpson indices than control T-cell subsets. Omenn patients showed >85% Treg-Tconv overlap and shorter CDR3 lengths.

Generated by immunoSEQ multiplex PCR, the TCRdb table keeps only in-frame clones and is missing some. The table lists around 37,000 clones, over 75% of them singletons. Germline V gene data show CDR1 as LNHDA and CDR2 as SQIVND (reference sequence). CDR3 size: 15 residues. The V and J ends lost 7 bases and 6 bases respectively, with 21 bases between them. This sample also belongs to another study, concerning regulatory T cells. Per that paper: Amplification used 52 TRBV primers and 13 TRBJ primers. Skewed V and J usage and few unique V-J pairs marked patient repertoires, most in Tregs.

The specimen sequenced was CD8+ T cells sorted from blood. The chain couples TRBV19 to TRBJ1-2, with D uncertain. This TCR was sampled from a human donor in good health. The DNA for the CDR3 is TGTGCCAGTACTCGTGGAGGTGCAGGAGGTAATGGCTACACCTTC. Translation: CASTRGGAGGNGYTF. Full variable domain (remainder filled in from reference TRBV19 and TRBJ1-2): DGGITQSPKYLFRKEGQNVTLSCEQNLNHDAMYWYRQDPGQGLRLIYYSQIVNDFQKGDIAEGYSVSREKKESFPLTVTSAQKNPTAFYLCASTRGGAGGNGYTFGSGTRLTVV.